The 26 T cell receptor beta chains below come from one sample, sequenced in a study of shared clonotypes between healthy human individuals. Profiled with immunoSEQ multiplex PCR; TCRdb holds only in-frame clones, not every one. The sample includes about 2.4 million clones, over 85% of them seen just once. What was sequenced was naive CD4+ T cells sorted from blood. Described subset: CD45RA+ positively selected. Source of these receptors: a man between 18 and 35 years old in good health.

This clone has a single count. This chain links TRBV20-1 with TRBJ1-3; weak D call: TRBD1 (5 bases). The CDR3 covers 11 residues. CDR1 and CDR2 from the germline V gene are DFQATT and SNEGSKA (reference sequence). The V end was cut by 6 bases, the J end by 3 bases, with 6 bases between. CDR3 bases: TGCAGTGCGGGGGTTGGAAACACCATATATTTT. Protein sequence: CSAGVGNTIYF.

The rearrangement uses TRBV18 and TRBJ2-1, with 9 bases aligning to TRBD2. After removal of 6 bases from V and 0 bases from J, the junction contained 12 bases not matched to a gene. The CDR3 totals 18 residues. Germline CDR1 is KGHSH and CDR2 is LQKENI. CDR3: CASSLGVAGASSYNEQFF. The CDR3 nucleotides read TGTGCCAGCTCCCTCGGGGTAGCGGGGGCGAGCTCCTACAATGAGCAGTTCTTC.

This clone was counted only a few times. Other DNA sequences in the same sample also yield this CDR3. The CDR3 loop reads CASRFGQGNSPLHF. The CDR3 region has the DNA TGTGCCAGCAGGTTCGGACAGGGTAATTCACCCCTCCACTTT. The chain carries TRBV14 and TRBJ1-6, with TRBD1 matching 8 bases. The J segment lost 6 bases and the V segment lost 6 bases, leaving 4 bases of the junction unmatched. This CDR3 has 14 residues. Germline assignment: CDR1 SGHDN and CDR2 FVKESK.

The CDR3 reads CASSQGVAGGLDTQYF. CDR3 nucleotide sequence: TGTGCCAGCAGCCAAGGGGTTGCGGGGGGGTTAGATACGCAGTATTTT. The chain employs TRBV4-2 and TRBJ2-3; 9 bases align to TRBD2. V shed 1 base, J shed 5 bases, and the junction held 7 bases outside the gene matches. Germline lookup yields CDR1 LGHNA and CDR2 YNFKEQ. CDR3 length: 16 amino acids.

Note on this clone: Other DNA sequences in the sample encode the same CDR3. The chain recombines TRBV10-3 with TRBJ2-7, with D perhaps being TRBD1 or TRBD2 (5 bases each). This CDR3 contains 13 residues. Germline CDR1 is ENHRY and CDR2 is SYGVKD. The V gene lost 3 bases and the J gene lost 3 bases, with 9 bases spanning the gap. The DNA for the CDR3 is TGTGCCATCAGTGATTTTGGGGGCTACGAGCAGTACTTC. Translated: CAISDFGGYEQYF.

The chain links TRBV5-1 to TRBJ2-7; possibly TRBD2 for D (5 bases). The germline V gene has CDR1 SGHRS and CDR2 YFSETQ. The CDR3 runs to 13 residues. V was pared by 0 bases and J by 7 bases, with 11 bases between. Written as DNA, the CDR3 is TGCGCCAGCAGCTTGGGAGGGTCTGGGGAGCAGTACTTC. Translating gives CASSLGGSGEQYF.

This clone was picked up one time. The rearrangement joins TRBV7-3 to TRBJ2-5; D gene unclear. This CDR3 region has 13 residues. Trimming pared 2 bases from V and 1 base from J, leaving 5 bases between. Germline V gives CDR1 SGHTA, CDR2 FQGTGA. The CDR3 DNA follows: TGTGCCAGCAGCTTATTCTCCCAAGAGACCCAGTACTTC. Its protein product is CASSLFSQETQYF.

V usage is TRBV4-1 and J usage is TRBJ2-2, with a weak D call TRBD2 (6 bases). The CDR3 sequence is 19 residues long. Germline V lookup: CDR1 MGHRA, CDR2 YSYEKL. Trimming removed 0 bases at V and 6 bases at J, with 23 bases between. The CDR3 reads CASSQEGVGASANPGELFF. Written as DNA, the CDR3 is TGCGCCAGCAGCCAAGAGGGGGTGGGCGCTAGCGCAAACCCCGGGGAGCTGTTTTTT.

The chain uses TRBV28 and TRBJ2-7; the D is unclear. V was clipped by 10 bases and J by 1 base, with 14 bases between them. The length of the CDR3 is 13 residues. Looked up from germline, CDR1 is MDHEN and CDR2 is SYDVKM. CDR3 sequence (DNA): TGTGCCACCCTCGACGGCCTATCCTACGAGCAGTACTTC. Residues: CATLDGLSYEQYF. Filled out from reference TRBV28 and TRBJ2-7, the complete variable domain reads DVKVTQSSRYLVKRTGEKVFLECVQDMDHENMFWYRQDPGLGLRLIYFSYDVKMKEKGDIPEGYSVSREKKERFSLILESASTNQTSMYLCATLDGLSYEQYFGPGTRLTVT.

The chain employs TRBV6-1 and TRBJ1-3; TRBD1 matches at 10 bases. Germline V CDR1 and CDR2: MNHNS, SASEGT. The CDR3 extends over 15 amino acids. V trimming: 8 bases; J trimming: 4 bases; junction bases outside the gene matches: 8. CDR3 sequence (DNA): TGTGCCAGCCGAACCGGGACAGGGGCGGGAAACACCATATATTTT. It specifies CASRTGTGAGNTIYF.

The J gene is TRBJ2-1, the V gene TRBV6-6; D gene ambiguous. CDR1 is MNHNY and CDR2 is SVGAGI in the germline V gene (reference sequence). This CDR3 is built from 16 residues. Trimming cost V 7 bases and J 4 bases, with 20 bases left between them. Written as DNA, the CDR3 is TGTGCCAGCACCCTACTTGGACGGATGTCTTACAATGAGCAGTTCTTC. This translates into CASTLLGRMSYNEQFF.

This chain connects TRBV5-1 to TRBJ2-5, with 8 bases aligning to TRBD1. The V and J ends lost 4 bases and 9 bases, in that order; junction bases with no gene match: 11. CDR3 length equals 14 residues. Germline values: CDR1 SGHRS, CDR2 YFSETQ. This CDR3 is CASSHGQGVPSQYF. CDR3 coding DNA: TGCGCCAGCAGCCACGGACAGGGTGTCCCCTCCCAGTACTTC.

The chain combines TRBV6-5 with TRBJ2-3; 10 positions match TRBD2. The germline gives CDR1 MNHEY, CDR2 SVGAGI. Trimming cost V 7 bases and J 6 bases; bases outside gene matches: 4. The CDR3 contains 13 residues. DNA for the CDR3: TGTGCCAGCAAGCGGGGGGGTACGGATACGCAGTATTTT. Its translation: CASKRGGTDTQYF.

The chain employs TRBV30 and TRBJ2-3; D is possibly TRBD1 (6 bases). The V gene's germline CDR1 is GTSNPN and CDR2 SVGIG (reference sequence). Trimming stripped 6 bases from V and 5 bases from J, with 12 bases between. The CDR3 extends over 12 amino acids. CDR3 loop: CACSGVQDTQYF. Written as DNA, the CDR3 is TGTGCCTGCTCAGGGGTTCAAGATACGCAGTATTTT.

This clone was seen just once. The gene calls are TRBV7-9 and TRBJ2-3; 10 bases are shared with TRBD1. This CDR3 has 15 residues. Germline V gives CDR1 SEHNR, CDR2 FQNEAQ (reference sequence). V shed 4 bases, J shed 5 bases, and the junction held 6 bases outside the gene matches. The CDR3 reads CASSSRDRGRDTQYF. CDR3 in DNA: TGTGCCAGCAGCTCCCGGGACAGGGGAAGAGATACGCAGTATTTT. The whole variable domain, remainder taken from reference TRBV7-9 and TRBJ2-3, is DTGVSQNPRHKITKRGQNVTFRCDPISEHNRLYWYRQTLGQGPEFLTYFQNEAQLEKSRLLSDRFSAERPKGSFSTLEIQRTEQGDSAMYLCASSSRDRGRDTQYFGPGTRLTVL.

V is TRBV10-3 and J is TRBJ1-3; tentative D call: TRBD1 (6 bases). CDR3 length: 15 residues. Germline V gene sequence: CDR1 ENHRY, CDR2 SYGVKD. V was shortened by 6 bases and J by 2 bases, with 14 bases between the two germline ends. The CDR3 nucleotides read TGTGCCATCAGCCGGCCACAGGGCGCTGGAAACACCATATATTTT. It encodes CAISRPQGAGNTIYF.

The chain joins TRBV5-4 to TRBJ2-5; 14 nucleotides match TRBD2. The trim removed 4 bases at V and 4 bases at J, leaving 9 bases unmatched. This CDR3 is 17 amino acids long. Germline V gene data show CDR1 as SGHNT and CDR2 as YYREEE (reference sequence). This CDR3 reads CASSAGLAGAVAETQYF. The CDR3 DNA sequence: TGTGCCAGCAGCGCGGGACTAGCGGGAGCGGTGGCAGAGACCCAGTACTTC.

This clone occurred a few times. Other nucleotide sequences in the sample specify the same CDR3. The CDR3 DNA is TGTGCCAGCAGCTTAGATGGCAATGAGCAGTTCTTC. This codes for CASSLDGNEQFF. The chain couples TRBV7-2 to TRBJ2-1; unclear D gene. Germline V gene data show CDR1 as SGHTA and CDR2 as FQGNSA. The CDR3 loop spans 12 amino acids. V gave up 1 base and J gave up 6 bases, with 4 bases separating them.

The chain carries TRBV18 and TRBJ1-1; D perhaps matches TRBD1 (6 bases). The germline V gene has CDR1 KGHSH and CDR2 LQKENI. This CDR3 comprises 14 residues. The V end was cut by 4 bases, the J end by 0 bases, with 9 bases between. The CDR3 sequence: CASSRQEMNTEAFF. The CDR3, as DNA: TGTGCCAGCTCACGACAGGAGATGAACACTGAAGCTTTCTTT.

The V and J genes are TRBV18 and TRBJ2-7; D not resolved. CDR3 length: 14 residues. Trimming shortened V by 0 bases and J by 2 bases, and 8 bases separated the two germline ends. Germline V gene sequence: CDR1 KGHSH, CDR2 LQKENI. CDR3 amino acids: CASSPPVRTYEQYF. The CDR3 nucleotides read TGTGCCAGCTCACCACCGGTGCGGACCTACGAGCAGTACTTC.

This chain links TRBV5-8 with TRBJ2-1, with D perhaps TRBD1 (5 bases). The germline V and J ends were trimmed by 0 bases and 0 bases, with 7 bases remaining between them. The germline V gene has CDR1 SGHTS and CDR2 YDEGEE. The CDR3 sequence is 15 residues long. This CDR3 reads CASSLGQNSYNEQFF. In nucleotides, the CDR3 is TGTGCCAGCAGCTTGGGACAGAACTCCTACAATGAGCAGTTCTTC.

The V and J genes are TRBV5-1 and TRBJ2-7; no firm D call. V was clipped by 0 bases and J by 6 bases, with 10 bases between them. This CDR3 spans 13 amino acids. Germline CDR1 is SGHRS and CDR2 is YFSETQ. The CDR3 DNA reads TGCGCCAGCAGCTTGGCGGAGATCGCCGAGCAGTACTTC. This codes for CASSLAEIAEQYF.

This clone has only one observation. The chain links TRBV6-5 to TRBJ2-3, with 7 bases aligning to TRBD2. Trimming took 10 bases from V and 0 from J; bases not matched to a gene: 10. The CDR3 extends over 15 amino acids. The germline CDR1 and CDR2 sequences are MNHEY and SVGAGI. The CDR3 loop reads CATTIAGSSTDTQYF. CDR3 nucleotides: TGTGCCACCACCATAGCGGGCTCTAGCACAGATACGCAGTATTTT.

J is TRBJ1-1 and V is TRBV25-1, with TRBD1 matching over 7 bases. The CDR3 extends over 16 amino acids. J lost 4 bases, V lost 1 base, and 9 bases had no gene match. Germline V lookup: CDR1 MGHDK, CDR2 SYGVNS. This CDR3 is CASSESSGTATTEAFF. In DNA, the CDR3 is TGTGCCAGCAGTGAATCATCCGGGACAGCCACCACTGAAGCTTTCTTT.

The V gene is TRBV19, the J gene TRBJ1-5, with TRBD1 matching 7 bases. The germline V gene has CDR1 LNHDA and CDR2 SQIVND (reference sequence). The V gene end was trimmed by 7 bases and the J gene end by 2 bases; junction bases not matched to a gene: 8. The CDR3 length is 15 residues. Here the CDR3 DNA reads TGTGCCAGTATAACGACAGGGCGAGGCAATCAGCCCCAGCATTTT. Its translation is CASITTGRGNQPQHF.

This chain joins TRBV30 and TRBJ2-5; D uncertain. Gene TRBJ2-7 matches the end of the DNA better, so the J call may be wrong. CDR1 is GTSNPN, CDR2 SVGIG, per germline (reference sequence). This CDR3 region has 13 residues. The CDR3 loop is CAWSYVGSYEQYF. CDR3 DNA sequence: TGTGCCTGGAGCTACGTTGGTTCCTACGAGCAGTACTTC.